The 21 T cell receptor beta chains reported below all come from one sample, sequenced in a study of blood T cell repertoires in COVID-19. Clones were sequenced by immunoSEQ multiplex PCR, and TCRdb holds only the in-frame ones, with some missing. The sample lists more than 80,000 clones; roughly 90% were seen once. The specimen was peripheral blood. Every receptor here comes from a human donor with active COVID-19. The donor label of this sample is uncertain.

The genes are TRBV6-2 or TRBV6-3 and TRBJ2-1; 8 nucleotides align to TRBD2. The J segment lost 4 bases and the V segment lost 6 bases, leaving 8 bases of the junction unmatched. The germline V gene has CDR1 MNHEY and CDR2 SVGEGT. This CDR3 comprises 15 residues. CDR3 coding DNA: TGTGCCAGCAGCCGTAGCGGGGCCGGTTACAATGAGCAGTTCTTC. It is translated as CASSRSGAGYNEQFF.

This clone was seen once. The chain links TRBV6-2 or TRBV6-3 to TRBJ2-1, with TRBD2 matching over 9 bases. CDR1 MNHEY and CDR2 SVGEGT come from the germline V gene. V was clipped by 2 bases and J by 4 bases; unmatched bases: 6. The CDR3 consists of 16 residues. CDR3 sequence: CASSYVGGGVYNEQFF. The CDR3 coding sequence is TGTGCCAGCAGTTACGTTGGCGGGGGGGTTTACAATGAGCAGTTCTTC.

CDR3 DNA: TGTGCCAGCAGCAAAGAGGCCAGCGGGGGGGCGAACACCGGGGAGCTGTTTTTT. Translated: CASSKEASGGANTGELFF. The V gene is TRBV21-1, the J gene TRBJ2-2; the table's D gene call, TRBD2, was not cross checked with the DNA. TRBV21-1 is a pseudogene. The CDR3 runs 18 residues.

This clone has only one observation. The rearrangement links TRBV7-2 to TRBJ2-7; TRBD1 matches at 10 bases. This CDR3 is 16 amino acids long. Germline CDR1 and CDR2: SGHTA and FQGNSA. Trimming cost V 5 bases and J 3 bases; bases outside gene matches: 10. The CDR3 loop reads CASSRTPGQGFYEQYF. The CDR3 bases are TGTGCCAGCAGCCGTACCCCGGGACAGGGGTTCTACGAGCAGTACTTC.

This clone is a singleton in its sample. The gene calls are TRBV4-3 and TRBJ2-3; D is possibly TRBD2 (5 bases). The CDR3 contains 16 residues. Germline loops: CDR1 LGHNA, CDR2 YSLEER. V lost 0 bases and J 5 bases, leaving 15 bases between the germline ends. CDR3: CASSQDRITEEDTQYF. CDR3 DNA: TGCGCCAGCAGCCAAGATCGGATCACGGAGGAAGATACGCAGTATTTT.

V gene TRBV6-5 combines with J gene TRBJ1-2; weak D call: TRBD1 (5 bases). Trimming pared 6 bases from V and 5 bases from J, leaving 16 bases between. The CDR3 contains 14 residues. Germline lookup yields CDR1 MNHEY and CDR2 SVGAGI. CDR3 sequence (DNA): TGTGCCAGCAGAGTAGACCGTCCAGGGTATGGCTACACCTTC. This codes for CASRVDRPGYGYTF.

The CDR3 DNA is TGTGCCAGTAGTATGGGTGGAGTAGACACTGAAGCTTTCTTT. It translates to CASSMGGVDTEAFF. The chain couples TRBV19 to TRBJ1-1; D unclear. This CDR3 is 14 amino acids long. Trimming left V 3 bases short and J 3 bases short, with 11 bases between. CDR1 and CDR2 (germline): LNHDA, SQIVND (reference sequence).

The count of this clone is one. V is TRBV9 and J is TRBJ1-2; TRBD1 matches 9 bases. The germline V gene encodes CDR1 SGDLS and CDR2 YYNGEE. The CDR3 is made up of 16 amino acids. Germline trimming cut 2 bases from V and 4 bases from J; bases unmatched to any gene: 9. This CDR3 is CASSVIPTGGGYGYTF. Written as DNA, the CDR3 is TGTGCCAGCAGCGTCATACCGACAGGGGGAGGCTATGGCTACACCTTC.

This rearrangement joins TRBV5-4 to TRBJ2-1; 7 positions match TRBD2. The CDR3 length is 14 residues. The ends lost 2 bases at V and 8 bases at J; junction bases unmatched: 7. The germline V gene has CDR1 SGHNT and CDR2 YYREEE (reference sequence). CDR3 DNA: TGTGCCAGCAGCTTACGGCGGGGGTTGGATGAGCAGTTCTTC. It specifies CASSLRRGLDEQFF.

This chain uses TRBV7-9 with TRBJ2-1, with D maybe TRBD2 (6 bases). CDR3 size: 12 residues. V lost 5 bases to trimming and J lost 14 bases, with 16 bases between them. The germline V gene has CDR1 SEHNR and CDR2 FQNEAQ (reference sequence). CDR3 sequence reads: CASSPKDYGEFF. The CDR3 DNA sequence: TGTGCCAGCAGCCCGAAGGACTACGGGGAGTTCTTC.

This clone was observed once. The chain employs TRBV28 and TRBJ2-6, with TRBD2 identical over 7 bases. The junction had 14 bases not matched to a gene; V was cut back by 6 bases and J by 0 bases. Germline V CDR1 and CDR2: MDHEN, SYDVKM. The CDR3 is 19 amino acids. CDR3: CASSSTRGEGPSGANVLTF. CDR3 nucleotide sequence: TGTGCCAGCAGCTCCACGCGAGGGGAGGGGCCCTCTGGGGCCAACGTCCTGACTTTC.

This chain joins TRBV7-2 and TRBJ2-7; 8 bases agree with TRBD2. J gave up 7 bases and V 5 bases, and 10 bases lay outside the gene matches. Germline V lookup: CDR1 SGHTA, CDR2 FQGNSA. This CDR3 contains 14 residues. The CDR3 reads CASSQRGGRGEQYF. CDR3 bases: TGTGCCAGCAGCCAACGGGGGGGCCGCGGGGAGCAGTACTTC.

This clone was seen only once. V and J are TRBV2 and TRBJ1-2, with TRBD1 matching 8 bases. V gave up 4 bases and J gave up 4 bases; unmatched junction bases: 2. Germline V gene lookup returns CDR1 SNHLY and CDR2 FYNNEI. The CDR3 loop spans 13 amino acids. CDR3 residues: CASSVTGGYGYTF. The CDR3 DNA reads TGTGCCAGCAGTGTTACAGGGGGCTATGGCTACACCTTC.

The chain couples TRBV6-5 to TRBJ2-3; D is uncertain. The CDR3 is made up of 13 amino acids. The germline V and J ends were trimmed by 3 bases and 6 bases, with 10 bases remaining between them. CDR1 is MNHEY and CDR2 is SVGAGI in the germline V gene. The CDR3 region is CASSYMRADTQYF. The CDR3 DNA sequence: TGTGCCAGCAGTTATATGCGTGCTGATACGCAGTATTTT.

This clone was seen only once. This chain connects TRBV27 to TRBJ2-7, with TRBD2 matching 9 bases. J lost 4 bases, V lost 6 bases, and 4 bases had no gene match. The CDR3 has 13 residues. The germline V gene has CDR1 MNHEY and CDR2 SMNVEV (reference sequence). The chain's CDR3 is CASSERGAYEQYF. The CDR3 nucleotides read TGTGCCAGCAGCGAGCGGGGGGCTTACGAGCAGTACTTC.

This chain connects TRBV9 to TRBJ2-1; unclear D gene. CDR3 length: 12 residues. Trimming took 3 bases from V and 4 from J, leaving 5 bases between them. Germline V CDR1 and CDR2: SGDLS, YYNGEE. In DNA form, the CDR3 reads TGTGCCAGCAGCGCCGGTTACAATGAGCAGTTCTTC. Its protein product is CASSAGYNEQFF. Using reference TRBV9 and TRBJ2-1 for the parts outside the CDR3, the full variable domain is DSGVTQTPKHLITATGQRVTLRCSPRSGDLSVYWYQQSLDQGLQFLIQYYNGEERAKGNILERFSAQQFPDLHSELNLSSLELGDSALYFCASSAGYNEQFFGPGTRLTVL.

J is TRBJ2-3 and V is TRBV30; 7 nucleotides line up with TRBD2. The junction had 12 bases not matched to a gene; V was cut back by 2 bases and J by 7 bases. The length of the CDR3 is 15 residues. Per germline, CDR1 GTSNPN and CDR2 SVGIG (reference sequence). CDR3 protein: CAWSHPRRGSYTQYF. The CDR3 DNA follows: TGTGCCTGGAGTCATCCGCGGCGGGGGAGCTATACGCAGTATTTT.

V gene TRBV27 combines with J gene TRBJ2-6; D unresolved. The CDR3 spans 12 residues. Germline assignment: CDR1 MNHEY and CDR2 SMNVEV (reference sequence). V was cut by 10 bases and J by 0 bases, with 4 bases left in between. CDR3 sequence: CATHSGANVLTF. The DNA for the CDR3 is TGTGCCACACACTCTGGGGCCAACGTCCTGACTTTC. Full variable domain (rest looked up from reference TRBV27 and TRBJ2-6): EAQVTQNPRYLITVTGKKLTVTCSQNMNHEYMSWYRQDPGLGLRQIYYSMNVEVTDKGDVPEGYKVSRKEKRNFPLILESPSPNQTSLYFCATHSGANVLTFGAGSRLTVL.

The chain links TRBV11-2 to TRBJ2-1; 9 bases fit TRBD2. J was trimmed by 4 bases and V by 1 base; bases with no gene match: 5. The CDR3 is 16 amino acids. The germline CDR1 and CDR2 sequences are SGHAT and FQNNGV. The CDR3 region is CASSLGNSGSYNEQFF. The CDR3 bases are TGTGCCAGCAGCTTAGGGAATAGCGGGAGTTACAATGAGCAGTTCTTC. Looking up the rest from reference TRBV11-2 and TRBJ2-1 gives the full variable domain: EAGVAQSPRYKIIEKRQSVAFWCNPISGHATLYWYQQILGQGPKLLIQFQNNGVVDDSQLPKDRFSAERLKGVDSTLKIQPAKLEDSAVYLCASSLGNSGSYNEQFFGPGTRLTVL.

About this clone: Sequence at one end of the junction differs from germline and may be a read error. The rearrangement uses TRBV24-1 and TRBJ2-3; D remains unclear. Germline CDR1 is KGHDR and CDR2 is SFDVKD. This CDR3 spans 16 amino acids. CDR3: CATSDRDTNPTNTQYF. As DNA, the CDR3 is TGTGCCACCAGTGATCGTGACACAAATCCCACAAATACGCAGTATTTT.

The table lists this clone with a count of one. The CDR3 nucleotides read TGTGCAAGTCCCAAGCCCCCGGGGACTAGCGGGGGGGCACGAAACGGGGAGCTGTTTTTT. Its protein is CASPKPPGTSGGARNGELFF. The V gene is TRBV12-2, the J gene TRBJ2-2; the D call in the table, TRBD2, was not verified against the DNA. TRBV12-2 is noted as a pseudogene. This CDR3 is built from 20 residues.